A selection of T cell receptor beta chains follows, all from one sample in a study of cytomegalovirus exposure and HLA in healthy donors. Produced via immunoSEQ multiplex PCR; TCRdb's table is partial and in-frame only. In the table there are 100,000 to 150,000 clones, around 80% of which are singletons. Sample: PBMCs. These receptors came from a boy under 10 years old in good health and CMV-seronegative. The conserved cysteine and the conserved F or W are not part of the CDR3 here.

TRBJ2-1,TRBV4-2,ASSQEIGNSYNEQF
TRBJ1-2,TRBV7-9,ASSWGPGTDGYT
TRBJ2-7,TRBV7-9,SSTPGEYEQY
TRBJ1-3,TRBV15,ATSEDRLGGNTIY
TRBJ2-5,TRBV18,ASSPIAGGPGETQY
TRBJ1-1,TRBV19,ASSILAGGPTEAF
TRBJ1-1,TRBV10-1,ASSEHDREVQAF
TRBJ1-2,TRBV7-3,ASSLSPDYGYT
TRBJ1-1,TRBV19,ASSTGTVNTEAF
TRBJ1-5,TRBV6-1,ASSVLSGGRNQPQH
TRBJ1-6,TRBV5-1,ASGPTGTGDSPLH
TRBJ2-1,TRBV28,ASSLVFRDGTLAGAYNEQF
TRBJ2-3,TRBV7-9,ASSLGLAGDTQY
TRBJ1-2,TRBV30,AWYDRAEYGYT
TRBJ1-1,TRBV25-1,ASQINPDRRMNTEAF
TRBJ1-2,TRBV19,ASRHPGYSYGYT
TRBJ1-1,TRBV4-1,ASSLQVNTEAF
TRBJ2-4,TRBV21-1,ASSTPGQGSVQY
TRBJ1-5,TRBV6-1,ASSRGMSNQPQH
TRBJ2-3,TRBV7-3,ASSPSPTNTDTQY
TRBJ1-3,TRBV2,ASSEAPLSGNTIY
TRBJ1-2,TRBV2,ASSPGQEAPDT
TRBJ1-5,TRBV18,ASSPAGDQPQH
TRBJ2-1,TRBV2,ASSETWGLAGNDEQF
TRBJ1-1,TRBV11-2,ASSFTPVGTDFGEAF